This T cell receptor (beta chain) stems from a study of molecular identifiers for immune sequencing clone quantification. At the level of the study: Five aliquots were made in replicates from the RNA of 20,000 or 100,000 naive CD8 cells, and four were sequenced. Whole-study findings and limits: Clonotypes topping 20 RNA copies carried over 98% of effector molecules but under 1% of naive ones.

V shed 4 bases, J shed 5 bases, and the junction held 7 bases outside the gene matches. The germline CDR1 and CDR2 sequences are SGHDT and YYEEEE. The CDR3 sequence is 14 residues long. This clonotype has at least ten counts. What it binds is unknown. TCRdb independently ran MiXCR on the PCR reads; one entry per CDR3 protein. The sample includes approximately 97,000 distinct CDR3 sequences, 30% to 35% of them seen just once. The chain carries TRBV5-6 and TRBJ2-7; 9 nucleotides align to TRBD1. The material sequenced was naive CD8+ T cells from blood, with Jurkat cell RNA spiked in. Subset: FACS-sorted CD8+CD4-CCR7+CD45RA+ naive T cells. The origin of this receptor is a human donor in good health. Some libraries in this study had Jurkat cell RNA spiked in. This chain's CDR3 is CASSLGTGPHEQYF. In DNA form, the CDR3 reads TGTGCCAGCAGCCTCGGGACAGGGCCCCACGAGCAGTACTTC. Looking up the rest from reference TRBV5-6 and TRBJ2-7 gives the full variable domain: DAGVTQSPTHLIKTRGQQVTLRCSPKSGHDTVSWYQQALGQGPQFIFQYYEEEERQRGNFPDRFSGHQFPNYSSELNVNALLLGDSALYLCASSLGTGPHEQYFGPGTRLTVT.